This TCR beta chain was captured in a study of blood T cell repertoires in COVID-19. Turning to the study itself: Acute and convalescent COVID-19 samples came from the United States, Italy and Spain. From T cells, B-cell-depleted T cells, or PBMCs came the material, which was cDNA or gDNA.

This CDR3 contains 13 residues. Trimming took off 3 bases at V and 5 bases at J, with 10 bases between the two ends. Germline V CDR1 and CDR2: MDHEN, SYDVKM. In the original processing: Reference gene primer amplification gave estimated nucleated cell counts. Clones were sequenced by immunoSEQ multiplex PCR, and TCRdb holds only the in-frame ones, with some missing. That table supplies the V and J calls and clone size; D and trimming were determined from the DNA. The sample lists 120,000 to 150,000 clones, around four fifths occurring once. This receptor was taken from a woman aged 40 to 50 with active or convalescent COVID-19. Sequencing was performed on peripheral blood. This chain joins TRBV28 and TRBJ1-2, with D unresolved. The CDR3 is CASSLPATYGYTF. In DNA, the CDR3 is TGTGCCAGCAGTTTGCCGGCGACTTATGGCTACACCTTC.